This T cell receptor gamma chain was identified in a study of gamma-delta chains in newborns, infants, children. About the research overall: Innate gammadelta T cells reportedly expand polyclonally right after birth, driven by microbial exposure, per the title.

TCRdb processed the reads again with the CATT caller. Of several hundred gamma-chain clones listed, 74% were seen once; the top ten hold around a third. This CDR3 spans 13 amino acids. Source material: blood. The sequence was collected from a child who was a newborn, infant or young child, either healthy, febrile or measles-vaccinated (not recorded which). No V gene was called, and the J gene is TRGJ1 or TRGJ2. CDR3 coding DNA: TGTGCCTTGTGGGATCCCTGGGGCCCTAAGAAACTCTTT. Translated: CALWDPWGPKKLF.